A selection of T cell receptor beta chains follows, all from one sample in a study of T cells after yellow fever vaccination. TCRdb analysed the 5' RACE reads with MiXCR anew, one entry per CDR3 protein. The repertoire holds roughly 74,000 distinct CDR3 sequences, around 6.9% seen once, with under 45% in the top ten. This specimen was CD8+ T cells sorted from PBMCs, taken 5 to 6 days after the first yellow fever vaccination. These receptors came from a man younger than 35 who received the YFV17D yellow fever vaccine. Each CDR3 is given with its conserved first and last residue. The D gene is left open where the match is weak. Rows may omit the clone size; those that give it use once, few, many or a size class.

D | size | J | V | DNA | CDR3
TRBD2 | - | TRBJ2-3 | TRBV19 | TGTGCCAGTAGCACCTTCGGAGGGAGGGTGACAGATACGCAGTATTTT | CASSTFGGRVTDTQYF
TRBD1 | few | TRBJ2-2 | TRBV4-1 | TGCGCCAGCAGCCAACCTGAGACAGGGGCGAACACCGGGGAGCTGTTTTTT | CASSQPETGANTGELFF
TRBD1 | many | TRBJ2-5 | TRBV6-1 | TGTGCCAGCAGTAAGGGACAGTCAATCTCCCTTGAGACCCAGTACTTC | CASSKGQSISLETQYF
- | many | TRBJ1-6 | TRBV6-5 | TGTGCCAGCAGTTCTCCGGGACCGACATATTCACCCCTCCACTTT | CASSSPGPTYSPLHF
- | - | TRBJ2-7 | TRBV7-8 | TGTGCCAGCAGCCTACCGGACGGGGGCGGGCAGTACTTC | CASSLPDGGGQYF
TRBD2 | many | TRBJ2-3 | TRBV6-2/TRBV6-3 | TGTGCCAGCAGTTACTCGGGACTAGCGGCCCGGGGAAGAGATACGCAGTATTTT | CASSYSGLAARGRDTQYF
- | - | TRBJ1-1 | TRBV4-1 | TGCGCCAGCAGCCAAGATGCCTGGGCAGGGAGTAACACTGAAGCTTTCTTT | CASSQDAWAGSNTEAFF
- | - | TRBJ2-3 | TRBV5-1 | TGCGCCAGCAGCTTTCGGGGGCGCATTTTAGATACGCAGTATTTT | CASSFRGRILDTQYF
- | - | TRBJ1-2 | TRBV6-5 | TGTGCCAGCAGTTACTCGAATCGTTATGGCTACACCTTC | CASSYSNRYGYTF
TRBD1 | - | TRBJ1-3 | TRBV7-2 | TGTGCCAGCAGCCTGCTTGGGACAGGGGTATATTTT | CASSLLGTGVYF
- | few | TRBJ1-6 | TRBV5-1 | TGCGCCAGCACCCTTGGCGTATCTTGGAACAGTCCAAACGCCCTCCACTTT | CASTLGVSWNSPNALHF
- | few | TRBJ2-3 | TRBV4-2 | TGCGCCAGCAGCCAAGATTTTGGCGGCCGCACAGATACGCAGTATTTT | CASSQDFGGRTDTQYF
- | many | TRBJ2-2 | TRBV4-3 | TGCGCCAGCAGCCACAGGCGTTGGCGCACCGGGGAGCTGTTTTTT | CASSHRRWRTGELFF
TRBD1 | few | TRBJ2-3 | TRBV9 | TGTGCCAGCAGCGGACAGGGGTCGGGCCCAGATACGCAGTATTTT | CASSGQGSGPDTQYF
- | - | TRBJ2-3 | TRBV7-8 | TGTGCCAGCAGCAAAAGACAGTCTAGCACAGATACGCAGTATTTT | CASSKRQSSTDTQYF
- | few | TRBJ2-3 | TRBV20-1 | TGCAGTGCTAGTTCCCTTCGGGACTCTTACACAGATACGCAGTATTTT | CSASSLRDSYTDTQYF
- | few | TRBJ1-1 | TRBV29-1 | TGCAGCGTGGATTGGACGGTAGCGAACACTGAAGCTTTCTTT | CSVDWTVANTEAFF
- | few | TRBJ1-2 | TRBV7-9 | TGTGCCAGCAGCCTTGAGCAGGACGCGCGGAGGGATGGCTACACCTTC | CASSLEQDARRDGYTF
TRBD1 | many | TRBJ2-5 | TRBV28 | TGTGCCAGCAGTCCGGGACAGAATCAGCAAGAGACCCAGTACTTC | CASSPGQNQQETQYF
- | few | TRBJ1-2 | TRBV9 | TGTGCCAGCAGTCCCTCGGGGGGGCGCTTCTATGGCTACACCTTC | CASSPSGGRFYGYTF
- | few | TRBJ1-6 | TRBV20-1 | TGCAGTGCTAGACCCTTTAGATCCCCTTCCCTCCACTTT | CSARPFRSPSLHF
- | many | TRBJ1-3 | TRBV20-1 | TGCAGTGCTGAAGCGGCATTAGGGCCCTCTGGAAACACCATATATTTT | CSAEAALGPSGNTIYF
- | few | TRBJ2-7 | TRBV19 | TGTGCCAGTAGTACCGTCCCTTCCGGGGGCTACGAGCAGTACTTC | CASSTVPSGGYEQYF
TRBD1 | - | TRBJ2-2 | TRBV5-4 | TGTGCCAGCAGCCCAGAGACAGGGTGGCCCGGGGAGCTGTTTTTT | CASSPETGWPGELFF
TRBD1 | few | TRBJ1-1 | TRBV5-6 | TGTGCCAGCAGACACGGACAGGGGGTAGAAATGGTGAACACTGAAGCTTTCTTT | CASRHGQGVEMVNTEAFF
- | few | TRBJ1-1 | TRBV20-1 | TGCAGTGCTAGAGGGGCGGTCCCAACTACTGAAGCTTTCTTT | CSARGAVPTTEAFF
TRBD2 | few | TRBJ2-1 | TRBV5-8 | TGTGCCAGCAGGGGGACTAGCGTTTACAATGAGCAGTTCTTC | CASRGTSVYNEQFF
TRBD1 | few | TRBJ1-2 | TRBV7-2 | TGTGCCAGCAGCTACGGGACAGGGTTTGGCTACACCTTC | CASSYGTGFGYTF
- | few | TRBJ2-5 | TRBV2 | TGTGCCAGCAGTCTCCCAGGACGCCCGAGTAAAAAGACCCAGTACTTC | CASSLPGRPSKKTQYF
TRBD2 | many | TRBJ2-5 | TRBV5-1 | TGCGCCAGCAGCGGAGCTCAGGGAGGGGAAGAGACCCAGTACTTC | CASSGAQGGEETQYF